These T cell receptor beta chains were read from a single sample in a study of blood T cells in healthy people across ages. From the 5' RACE reads, TCRdb called clonotypes with MiXCR, one entry per CDR3 protein. The sample consists of approximately 800,000 distinct CDR3 sequences, approximately 65% of them appearing once. Material for sequencing was blood. The receptors here all came from a man younger than 45 in good health. Each CDR3 is given with its conserved first and last residue. Each record gives: D gene, J gene, V gene, clone size, CDR3 length, CDR3 DNA, CDR3 protein. D genes are given only for firm matches. Clone size is stated in some rows and not others, as once, few, many or a class when expanded.

>NA|TRBJ2-7|TRBV10-3|NA|13
TGTGCCATCAGGCCCGCAGGGAACGACGAGCAGTACTTC
CAIRPAGNDEQYF
>NA|TRBJ1-6|TRBV28|NA|12
TGTGCCAGCAGCCGAGGATCTTCACCCCTCCACTTT
CASSRGSSPLHF
>TRBD1|TRBJ1-2|TRBV7-2|NA|15
TGTGCCAGCATCGAAACCGGGACAGGGGTGGGGGGCTACACCTTC
CASIETGTGVGGYTF
>NA|TRBJ2-3|TRBV7-9|NA|16
TGTGCCAGCAGCTTCCCGGGACTCCCGAGCACAGATACGCAGTATTTT
CASSFPGLPSTDTQYF
>TRBD1|TRBJ2-4|TRBV2|NA|13
TGTGCCAGCAGAGGGACAGGGGGAAACATTCAGTACTTC
CASRGTGGNIQYF
>NA|TRBJ2-7|TRBV5-1|few|13
TGCGCCAGCAGCTTGACAGCGAGATACGAGCAGTACTTC
CASSLTARYEQYF
>NA|TRBJ1-2|TRBV6-6|many|13
TGTGCCAGCAGACTTACAGGGCTGGGTGGCTACACCTTC
CASRLTGLGGYTF
>NA|TRBJ2-1|TRBV7-3|NA|13
TGTGCCAGCAGCACGTGGGGGGACGGTGAGCAGTTCTTC
CASSTWGDGEQFF
>NA|TRBJ2-1|TRBV5-4|NA|13
TGTGCCAGCAGCGGGACGAGAAACAATGAGCAGTTCTTC
CASSGTRNNEQFF
>NA|TRBJ1-2|TRBV7-9|NA|12
TGTGCCAGCAGCCGGCGGATATCGGGCTACACCTTC
CASSRRISGYTF
>TRBD1|TRBJ1-2|TRBV4-3|once|15
TGCGCCAGCAGCCTCGGGACAGGCTATACCCATGGCTACACCTTC
CASSLGTGYTHGYTF
>NA|TRBJ2-2|TRBV3-1|NA|15
TGTGCCAGCAGCCAAGAGGAACTATTCACCGGGGAGCTGTTTTTT
CASSQEELFTGELFF
>TRBD2|TRBJ2-5|TRBV7-2|NA|14
TGTGCCAGCAGCGGGACTAGCGGCGGGAGTGCCCAGTACTTC
CASSGTSGGSAQYF
>NA|TRBJ1-6|TRBV7-2|NA|13
TGTGCCAGCAGCTGGTGGGCAAATTCACCCCTCCACTTT
CASSWWANSPLHF
>TRBD2|TRBJ2-1|TRBV5-1|NA|15
TGCGCCAGCAGAAGAAGTAGCGGGGGACTGAATGAGCAGTTCTTC
CASRRSSGGLNEQFF
>NA|TRBJ2-1|TRBV29-1|once|12
TGCAGCGTTGAGGGACGCCCATGGGAACAGTTCTTC
CSVEGRPWEQFF
>NA|TRBJ1-4|TRBV6-6|NA|16
TGTGCCAGCAGTCCCCGCTCAGCAGGGACTAATGAAAAACTGTTTTTT
CASSPRSAGTNEKLFF
>TRBD2|TRBJ2-3|TRBV29-1|NA|18
TGCAGCGGCGTTCTAGCGGGGGGCCTCCCCTCCCTGATTTATACGCAGTATTTT
CSGVLAGGLPSLIYTQYF
>NA|TRBJ2-7|TRBV7-6|few|15
TGTGCCAGCAGCCTCGAACAGGGTTCAAGGTACGAGCAGTACTTC
CASSLEQGSRYEQYF
>NA|TRBJ1-4|TRBV6-7|NA|12
TGTGCCCCGGGATCAACTAATGAAAAACTGTTTTTT
CAPGSTNEKLFF
>NA|TRBJ2-1|TRBV27|NA|15
TGTGCCAGCAGTTGGGGACGAGCGGGTAACAATGAGCAGTTCTTC
CASSWGRAGNNEQFF
>TRBD2|TRBJ2-1|TRBV7-2|NA|17
TGTGCCAGCAGCTTAGCACGGCGGCCGGGGGGATACAATGAGCAGTTCTTC
CASSLARRPGGYNEQFF
>NA|TRBJ1-1|TRBV3-1|few|13
TGTGCCAGCAGCCAAGAGCTTCCCACTGAAGCTTTCTTT
CASSQELPTEAFF
>TRBD1|TRBJ2-1|TRBV4-3|NA|16
TGCGCCAGCAGCCAAGATTCTGACAGGGCCCCCAATGAGCAGTTCTTC
CASSQDSDRAPNEQFF
>NA|TRBJ2-5|TRBV7-2|NA|15
TGTGCCAGCAGCTTAGCGGGAAGAGGGTTTGAGACCCAGTACTTC
CASSLAGRGFETQYF
>NA|TRBJ2-1|TRBV4-3|NA|16
TGCGCCAGCAGCCAAGTGGGAGACAGCTCCTACAATGAGCAGTTCTTC
CASSQVGDSSYNEQFF
>TRBD1|TRBJ2-1|TRBV30|few|12
TGTGCCTGGTGGACAGGGAACAATGAGCAGTTCTTC
CAWWTGNNEQFF
>NA|TRBJ2-5|TRBV3-1|NA|14
TGTGCCAGCAGTCGACTCTCCAAATGGGAGACCCAGTACTTC
CASSRLSKWETQYF
>NA|TRBJ2-5|TRBV20-1|NA|14
TGCAGTGCCAACATCGCAGGACTCCAAGAGGCCCAGTACTTC
CSANIAGLQEAQYF
>TRBD2|TRBJ2-1|TRBV20-1|NA|16
TGCAGTGCTAGAGATTCTAGGACTAGCGGTTACAATGAGCAGTTCTTC
CSARDSRTSGYNEQFF
>TRBD1|TRBJ2-2|TRBV28|NA|16
TGTGCCAGCAGTTTAGTATTGCCAGGGGGCACCGGGGAGCTGTTTTTT
CASSLVLPGGTGELFF
>NA|TRBJ2-5|TRBV25-1|few|13
TGTGCCAGCAGTGGTACGCTAGTCCTTGGGCAGTACTTC
CASSGTLVLGQYF
>NA|TRBJ1-4|TRBV4-3|NA|15
TGCGCCAGCACAGTAAGGGGTTCAACTAATGAAAAACTGTTTTTT
CASTVRGSTNEKLFF
>TRBD2|TRBJ2-7|TRBV20-1|NA|14
TGCAGTGCCAGACTAGCGGGGCGTACCTACGAGCAGTACTTC
CSARLAGRTYEQYF
>NA|TRBJ2-5|TRBV20-1|NA|13
TGCAGTGCAACTGAGGGACGGCAAGGGACCCAGTACTTC
CSATEGRQGTQYF
>NA|TRBJ2-1|TRBV7-2|few|14
TGTGCCAGCAGCTTTTATGGAGGGTCTTATGAGCAGTTCTTC
CASSFYGGSYEQFF
>TRBD2|TRBJ2-4|TRBV6-5|NA|14
TGTGCCAGCAGGTCCGGGACTAGCGGGATTTCTCAGTACTTC
CASRSGTSGISQYF
>NA|TRBJ2-1|TRBV6-5|NA|13
TGTGCCAGCAGTACTCTAAGGGGGAATGAGCAGTTCTTC
CASSTLRGNEQFF
>NA|TRBJ2-1|TRBV4-1|NA|15
TGCGCCAGCAGCCAAGAGGCAGTTCGCTACAATGAGCAGTTCTTC
CASSQEAVRYNEQFF
>NA|TRBJ1-2|TRBV29-1|NA|11
TGCAGCGTTGCGGGTCGCTATGGCTACACCTTC
CSVAGRYGYTF
>TRBD2|TRBJ2-1|TRBV6-6|NA|14
TGTGCCAGCGGTAAGGCTAGCGGGGGTGATGAGCAGTTCTTC
CASGKASGGDEQFF
>TRBD1|TRBJ2-7|TRBV29-1|few|12
TGCAGCGTTGGGAACAACAGGGGCGAGCAGTACTTC
CSVGNNRGEQYF
>TRBD1|TRBJ2-7|TRBV20-1|once|14
TGCAGTGCTAGTGGAACGGGACAGATTTACGAGCAGTACTTC
CSASGTGQIYEQYF
>NA|TRBJ2-3|TRBV4-2|NA|14
TGTGCCAGCAGCCAAGATAAGACCGGGTATACGCAGTATTTT
CASSQDKTGYTQYF
>NA|TRBJ2-2|TRBV5-1|NA|15
TGCGCCAGCAGCCTCAGGGGGGTCGGCACCGGGGAGCTGTTTTTT
CASSLRGVGTGELFF
>NA|TRBJ2-4|TRBV6-1|many|15
TGTGCCAGCAGTGACGGACGGCCGACCCAAAACATTCAGTACTTC
CASSDGRPTQNIQYF
>NA|TRBJ2-7|TRBV4-3|NA|15
TGCGCCAGCAGCCAAGTGTGGCGCAGTTCCTACGAGCAGTACTTC
CASSQVWRSSYEQYF
>NA|TRBJ2-1|TRBV10-3|NA|13
TGTGCCATCAGCCCCAGAGTTTACAATGAGCAGTTCTTC
CAISPRVYNEQFF
>NA|TRBJ1-2|TRBV29-1|few|16
TGCAGCGTTGGAACGTCTCGCGGGGTCCCTAACTATGGCTACACCTTC
CSVGTSRGVPNYGYTF
>NA|TRBJ2-7|TRBV5-1|NA|12
TGCGCCAGCAGCTTAAGTCCTCACGAGCAGTACTTC
CASSLSPHEQYF